Below, 15 T cell receptor beta chains from the same sample are listed, as sequenced in a study of shared clonotypes between healthy human individuals (dated by TCRdb to about 2020). The library came from the immunoSEQ multiplex PCR assay. TCRdb took this table from immuneACCESS and kept in-frame rearrangements with V and J called. Such tables lack part of the clones; where checked against another copy, unresolved V genes explain under half of the gap, and the rest is unexplained. The sample table contains over 400,000 clones; only one count was recorded for 90% to 96% of them. Of the sample, 0.064% is held by the ten largest clones. Sample: naive CD4+ T cells sorted from blood. In light of the paper, this sample's cell subset or site label describes: CD45RA+ positively selected. These receptors were taken from a young woman in good health.

CDR3 sequence reads: CARGQGAVGTEAFF. CDR3 nucleotides: TGTGCCAGGGGACAGGGGGCTGTGGGCACTGAAGCTTTCTTT. V and J are TRBV2 and TRBJ1-1; 12 positions match TRBD1. CDR3 length: 14 residues. In germline, CDR1 is SNHLY, CDR2 FYNNEI. The J segment lost 4 bases and the V segment lost 9 bases, leaving 6 bases of the junction unmatched.

The chain carries TRBV18 and TRBJ2-1; maybe TRBD1 (6 bases). Trimming shortened V by 0 bases and J by 10 bases, and 10 bases separated the two germline ends. Germline CDR1 reads KGHSH; CDR2 reads LQKENI. CDR3 size: 13 residues. The CDR3 here is CASSPPEDREQFF. The CDR3 DNA sequence: TGTGCCAGCTCACCACCCGAGGACAGAGAGCAGTTCTTC.

J is TRBJ2-7 and V is TRBV6-1, with unresolved D. The V end was cut by 3 bases, the J end by 5 bases, with 17 bases between. This CDR3 spans 15 amino acids. Germline CDR1 MNHNS, CDR2 SASEGT. CDR3 DNA: TGTGCCAGCAGTGACCCCTCATTGGGTAACAACGAGCAGTACTTC. The encoded protein is CASSDPSLGNNEQYF.

This chain connects TRBV5-1 to TRBJ2-6; D gene ambiguous. Trimming removed 0 bases at V and 0 bases at J, with 10 bases between. Germline-derived CDR1 and CDR2 are SGHRS and YFSETQ. The CDR3 runs 17 residues. CDR3 in amino acids: CASSLGQVRSGANVLTF. CDR3 in DNA: TGCGCCAGCAGCTTGGGTCAGGTCCGCTCTGGGGCCAACGTCCTGACTTTC. Full variable domain (remainder filled in from reference TRBV5-1 and TRBJ2-6): KAGVTQTPRYLIKTRGQQVTLSCSPISGHRSVSWYQQTPGQGLQFLFEYFSETQRNKGNFPGRFSGRQFSNSRSEMNVSTLELGDSALYLCASSLGQVRSGANVLTFGAGSRLTVL.

The chain has TRBV5-1 and TRBJ2-1, with D maybe TRBD1 (6 bases). V lost 8 bases and J lost 7, with 16 bases in between. Looked up from germline, CDR1 is SGHRS and CDR2 is YFSETQ. The length of the CDR3 is 13 residues. As DNA, the CDR3 is TGCGCCAGTTGTCTGGGGGCTGGAAATGAGCAGTTCTTC. As protein: CASCLGAGNEQFF. The full variable domain, its missing parts supplied by reference TRBV5-1 and TRBJ2-1, is KAGVTQTPRYLIKTRGQQVTLSCSPISGHRSVSWYQQTPGQGLQFLFEYFSETQRNKGNFPGRFSGRQFSNSRSEMNVSTLELGDSALYLCASCLGAGNEQFFGPGTRLTVL.

The chain combines TRBV28 with TRBJ1-6; 7 bases agree with TRBD1. Germline trimming cut 2 bases from V and 0 bases from J; bases unmatched to any gene: 10. The CDR3 extends over 19 amino acids. CDR1 MDHEN and CDR2 SYDVKM come from the germline V gene. CDR3 loop: CASSLRQLTGRSYNSPLHF. CDR3 bases: TGTGCCAGCAGTTTACGCCAACTGACAGGGCGCTCCTATAATTCACCCCTCCACTTT.

The CDR3 DNA follows: TGTGCCAGCAGTCCCGATGGGGCCAACGTCCTGACTTTC. Protein product: CASSPDGANVLTF. The V and J genes are TRBV28 and TRBJ2-6; D remains unclear. Germline V gene sequence: CDR1 MDHEN, CDR2 SYDVKM. Trimming cost V 5 bases and J 3 bases, with 5 bases left between them. The CDR3 length is 13 residues.

The genes are TRBV2 and TRBJ1-5; D is uncertain. Germline CDR1 and CDR2: SNHLY and FYNNEI. This CDR3 contains 16 residues. Trimming shortened V by 4 bases and J by 5 bases, and 18 bases separated the two germline ends. The CDR3 reads CASSAQAVIKDQPQHF. The DNA for the CDR3 is TGTGCCAGCAGTGCGCAGGCTGTAATCAAGGATCAGCCCCAGCATTTT.

The CDR3 reads CASSPLRSPDTQYF. The CDR3 region has the DNA TGTGCCAGCAGCCCCCTTCGGTCACCAGATACGCAGTATTTT. J is TRBJ2-3 and V is TRBV11-2, with D unclear. V was trimmed by 5 bases and J by 4 bases, leaving 13 bases between them. Germline V gene sequence: CDR1 SGHAT, CDR2 FQNNGV. The CDR3 sequence is 14 residues long.

The genes are TRBV6-5 and TRBJ1-5, with D possibly TRBD1 on 5 matching bases. Germline V gene lookup returns CDR1 MNHEY and CDR2 SVGAGI. The CDR3 loop spans 15 amino acids. The V end lost 6 bases, the J end lost 1 base, and 13 bases lay between the germline ends. The CDR3 DNA reads TGTGCCAGCAGCACGACGGGGGGAAGCAATCAGCCCCAGCATTTT. This codes for CASSTTGGSNQPQHF.

As regards this clone: Because the CDR3's place on the DNA is in doubt, the DNA is left out and the CDR3 is given as listed by TCRdb. The chain has TRBV7-2 and TRBJ1-1. Inclusive of both ends, the CDR3 amounts to 13 amino acids. Germline-derived CDR1 and CDR2 are SGHTA and FQGNSA. The CDR3: CASSFLWGTEAFF.

The V and J genes are TRBV2 and TRBJ1-5, with D perhaps matching TRBD1 (5 bases). CDR1 and CDR2 (germline): SNHLY, FYNNEI. This CDR3 region has 16 residues. Trimming cost V 3 bases and J 10 bases, with 22 bases left between them. This chain's CDR3 is CASSDLPSDIPYPQHF. DNA for the CDR3: TGTGCCAGCAGTGATTTGCCCTCGGACATACCCTATCCCCAGCATTTT.

The genes are TRBV20-1 and TRBJ2-1; no firm D call. Per the germline V gene, CDR1 is DFQATT and CDR2 is SNEGSKA (reference sequence). The CDR3 runs to 10 residues. V lost 6 bases to trimming and J lost 8 bases, with 8 bases between them. The CDR3: CSAQGYEQFF. In nucleotides, the CDR3 is TGCAGTGCCCAAGGTTATGAGCAGTTCTTC.

The rearrangement joins TRBV5-3 to TRBJ1-2; D is possibly TRBD1 (5 bases). TRBV5-3 counts as an open reading frame of uncertain function. The ends were cut back, 2 bases at V and 2 bases at J, with 10 bases in the middle. The CDR3 has 14 residues. CDR3 amino acids: CARSFGRANYGYTF. The DNA of the CDR3 is TGTGCCAGAAGCTTCGGCAGGGCGAACTATGGCTACACCTTC.

This chain uses TRBV2 with TRBJ1-4, with D perhaps TRBD1 (6 bases). Trimming pared 3 bases from V and 10 bases from J, leaving 15 bases between. Germline CDR1 SNHLY, CDR2 FYNNEI. The CDR3 totals 14 residues. As DNA, the CDR3 is TGTGCCAGCAGTGACAGGGGCTACCCCGGAAAACTGTTTTTT. Translating it yields CASSDRGYPGKLFF.